This entry describes one T cell receptor beta chain. Antigen unknown. It was with random hexamers that roughly 0.45 to 1 ug RNA was reverse transcribed. TCR beta CDR3 was amplified by immunoSEQ multiplex PCR. This amplification extended across 54 Vbeta and 13 Jbeta segments. TCRdb ran MiXCR on the immunoSEQ multiplex PCR reads and lists one entry per CDR3 protein. The sample has roughly 130,000 distinct CDR3 sequences, around 96% seen once. The source of the sample is a study of CD8 T cells in Susac syndrome. The study's findings and limits: The study acknowledged a relatively small number of individuals in its TCR sequencing and HLA analysis.

Controls were healthy donors (matched for age and sex). Negative isolation was used for CD8+ and CD4+ T cells, and FACS enrichment was applied to TEMRA cells. This CDR3 is 14 amino acids long. The V end was cut by 3 bases, the J end by 6 bases, with 16 bases between. The germline V gene encodes CDR1 SGHRS and CDR2 YFSETQ. Sequenced material: CD4+ T cells from PBMCs. This chain joins TRBV5-1 and TRBJ2-7; D may be TRBD2 (5 bases). The sequence was obtained from a human donor in good health. CDR3 protein: CASSSFDVRGEQYF. The CDR3 DNA reads as TGCGCCAGCAGCTCTTTTGACGTCCGGGGCGAGCAGTACTTC.